The 32 T cell receptor beta chains below all came from one sample that was sequenced in a study of blood T cell repertoires in COVID-19. TCRdb keeps only in-frame clones here, not all; method: immunoSEQ multiplex PCR. The sample holds about 250,000 clones, roughly 85% seen once. The sample comprised PBMCs or T cells enriched from blood (not recorded which). The receptors originated from a woman aged 50 to 60 with acute COVID-19.

The CDR3 coding sequence is TGTGCCAGCAGCTTGGTTGGGACAGCAAACACTGAAGCTTTCTTT. Protein sequence: CASSLVGTANTEAFF. The chain joins TRBV5-4 to TRBJ1-1; 7 bases match TRBD1. CDR1 and CDR2 from the germline V gene are SGHNT and YYREEE (reference sequence). The CDR3 runs 15 residues. The ends lost 0 bases at V and 2 bases at J; junction bases unmatched: 4.

The gene calls are TRBV7-9 and TRBJ1-6; no clear D. The germline CDR1 and CDR2 sequences are SEHNR and FQNEAQ (reference sequence). This CDR3 contains 13 residues. The ends were cut back, 5 bases at V and 14 bases at J, with 16 bases in the middle. CDR3 region: CASSVQSQLALHF. The CDR3 nucleotides read TGTGCCAGCAGCGTACAGTCTCAGTTGGCCCTCCACTTT. The variable domain in full, with the rest retrieved from reference TRBV7-9 and TRBJ1-6, is DTGVSQNPRHKITKRGQNVTFRCDPISEHNRLYWYRQTLGQGPEFLTYFQNEAQLEKSRLLSDRFSAERPKGSFSTLEIQRTEQGDSAMYLCASSVQSQLALHFGNGTRLTVT.

The chain carries TRBV9 and TRBJ1-1, with D hard to call. Trimming took 4 bases from V and 1 from J, leaving 8 bases between them. This CDR3 is 13 amino acids long. Germline V gives CDR1 SGDLS, CDR2 YYNGEE. CDR3 DNA sequence: TGTGCCAGCAGCCATACACAGAACACTGAAGCTTTCTTT. Residues: CASSHTQNTEAFF. Full variable domain (outside the CDR3, taken from reference TRBV9 and TRBJ1-1): DSGVTQTPKHLITATGQRVTLRCSPRSGDLSVYWYQQSLDQGLQFLIQYYNGEERAKGNILERFSAQQFPDLHSELNLSSLELGDSALYFCASSHTQNTEAFFGQGTRLTVV.

The rearrangement uses TRBV2 and TRBJ1-4; 7 positions agree with TRBD1. This CDR3 is built from 17 residues. V lost 6 bases and J lost 2; bases outside the gene matches: 12. Germline V gene sequence: CDR1 SNHLY, CDR2 FYNNEI. This chain's CDR3 is CASRKSGGLLTNEKLFF. CDR3 DNA sequence: TGTGCCAGCAGGAAGTCAGGGGGGCTGTTGACTAATGAAAAACTGTTTTTT.

This chain joins TRBV10-1 and TRBJ2-1; the D gene is possibly TRBD2 (7 bases). There are 14 residues in the CDR3. V lost 3 bases, J lost 6 bases, and 12 bases lay in between. The V gene's germline CDR1 is WNHNN and CDR2 SYGVQD (reference sequence). CDR3 DNA sequence: TGCGCCAGCAGTGAAGGACTAGGGGGCAATGAGCAGTTCTTC. Its translation is CASSEGLGGNEQFF.

The chain couples TRBV4-3 to TRBJ2-6; D is perhaps TRBD1 (6 bases). The CDR3 runs 20 residues. V lost 1 base and J 2 bases, leaving 21 bases between the germline ends. Germline CDR1 is LGHNA and CDR2 is YSLEER. DNA for the CDR3: TGCGCCAGCAGCCAAGGGGCTGGGTTCACAGCAGGGGCTGGGGCCAACGTCCTGACTTTC. Translating gives CASSQGAGFTAGAGANVLTF.

The V gene is TRBV7-2, the J gene TRBJ2-7, with 8 bases aligning to TRBD1. CDR3 length: 15 amino acids. CDR1 and CDR2 (germline): SGHTA, FQGNSA. V lost 4 bases and J lost 0; bases outside the gene matches: 5. As DNA, the CDR3 is TGTGCCAGCAGCTCGGACAGGGCCAGCTCCTACGAGCAGTACTTC. Residues: CASSSDRASSYEQYF.

The chain joins TRBV30 to TRBJ1-5, with 9 bases that match TRBD1. The V segment lost 2 bases and the J segment 5 bases; nucleotides outside the gene matches: 10. This CDR3 has 16 residues. Looked up from germline, CDR1 is GTSNPN and CDR2 is SVGIG (reference sequence). The CDR3 reads CAWSFKAGTGYQPQHF. As DNA, the CDR3 is TGTGCCTGGAGTTTCAAGGCCGGGACAGGGTATCAGCCCCAGCATTTT.

The chain carries TRBV30 and TRBJ1-6; perhaps TRBD1 as D (6 bases). V was cut by 0 bases and J by 8 bases, with 17 bases left in between. This CDR3 spans 16 amino acids. Germline CDR1 is GTSNPN and CDR2 is SVGIG (reference sequence). The CDR3 region is CAWSVRDTIPDSPLHF. The CDR3 DNA follows: TGTGCCTGGAGTGTTCGGGACACAATTCCGGATTCACCCCTCCACTTT.

This sequence joins TRBV6-1 and TRBJ1-5; 8 bases match TRBD1. Germline V gives CDR1 MNHNS, CDR2 SASEGT. There are 16 residues in the CDR3. The junction had 4 bases not matched to a gene; V was cut back by 3 bases and J by 0 bases. The CDR3 sequence: CASSDHRGYSNQPQHF. The CDR3 coding sequence is TGTGCCAGCAGTGACCACAGGGGGTATAGCAATCAGCCCCAGCATTTT.

As DNA, the CDR3 is TGTGCCAGCAGTTACACAGGGGGGCCGGGCGGGGAGCTGTTTTTT. Protein: CASSYTGGPGGELFF. The genes are TRBV6-2 or TRBV6-3 and TRBJ2-2; 8 bases match TRBD1. V lost 2 bases, J lost 7 bases, and 6 bases stayed unmatched. This CDR3 contains 15 residues. CDR1 is MNHEY and CDR2 is SVGEGT in the germline V gene.

V usage is TRBV5-6 and J usage is TRBJ1-3; TRBD1 is a possible D gene (6 bases). This CDR3 has 17 residues. V gave up 3 bases and J gave up 2 bases, with 18 bases separating them. Germline loops: CDR1 SGHDT, CDR2 YYEEEE. This CDR3 reads CASSSPGAGATGNTIYF. In nucleotides, the CDR3 is TGTGCCAGCAGCTCCCCCGGGGCAGGGGCAACTGGAAACACCATATATTTT.

In regard to this clone: A much larger clone differs from this one at a single base, so this may be a read error. The same CDR3 is also encoded by other DNA sequences in this sample. The chain has TRBV12-3 or TRBV12-4 and TRBJ1-1; possible D gene TRBD1, 6 bases. The V end lost 6 bases, the J end lost 1 base, and 9 bases lay between the germline ends. The CDR3 runs 13 residues. The CDR3 loop reads CASSLQGNTEAFF. The DNA of the CDR3 is TGTGCCAGCAGCCTACAGGGGAACACTGAAGCTTTCTTT.

The genes are TRBV15 and TRBJ1-6; no clear D. CDR1 and CDR2 from the germline V gene are LNHNV and YYDKDF (reference sequence). This CDR3 region has 15 residues. Trimming took 5 bases from V and 8 from J, leaving 16 bases between them. In nucleotides, the CDR3 is TGTGCCACCAGCCCAAAAACGGTGATCGATTCACCCCTCCACTTT. It yields the protein CATSPKTVIDSPLHF.

This rearrangement joins TRBV7-3 to TRBJ2-3, with TRBD2 identical over 14 bases. V lost 4 bases to trimming and J lost 5 bases; unmatched junction nucleotides: 5. Germline values: CDR1 SGHTA, CDR2 FQGTGA. CDR3 size: 16 residues. CDR3 nucleotides: TGTGCCAGCAGCTCGTGGACTAGCGGGGGGAAAGATACGCAGTATTTT. Protein product: CASSSWTSGGKDTQYF. Together with reference TRBV7-3 and TRBJ2-3, the CDR3 gives the full variable domain: GAGVSQTPSNKVTEKGKYVELRCDPISGHTALYWYRQSLGQGPEFLIYFQGTGAADDSGLPNDRFFAVRPEGSVSTLKIQRTERGDSAVYLCASSSWTSGGKDTQYFGPGTRLTVL.

The V gene is TRBV12-3 or TRBV12-4, the J gene TRBJ1-6, with D perhaps TRBD1 (5 bases). This CDR3 is built from 13 residues. V lost 6 bases, J lost 7 bases, and 10 bases lay in between. This CDR3 reads CASSPDRNSPLHF. The CDR3 region has the DNA TGTGCCAGCAGCCCCGACAGAAATTCACCCCTCCACTTT.

V gene TRBV6-5 combines with J gene TRBJ2-7; the D gene is possibly TRBD1 (6 bases). This CDR3 spans 15 amino acids. From germline, CDR1 is MNHEY and CDR2 SVGAGI. Trimming removed 5 bases from V and 2 bases from J, with 16 bases in between. For the CDR3, the DNA is TGTGCCAGCAGTCCCTCTCCAGGGGTGCCCTACGAGCAGTACTTC. It codes for CASSPSPGVPYEQYF.

V gene TRBV9 combines with J gene TRBJ1-3; possible D gene TRBD1, 6 bases. Germline assignment: CDR1 SGDLS and CDR2 YYNGEE. CDR3 length: 15 amino acids. V lost 0 bases to trimming and J lost 2 bases, with 9 bases between them. The CDR3 coding sequence is TGTGCCAGCAGCGTAGCTACAGGGACTGGAAACACCATATATTTT. Amino acids: CASSVATGTGNTIYF. The full variable domain, rest sourced from reference TRBV9 and TRBJ1-3, is DSGVTQTPKHLITATGQRVTLRCSPRSGDLSVYWYQQSLDQGLQFLIQYYNGEERAKGNILERFSAQQFPDLHSELNLSSLELGDSALYFCASSVATGTGNTIYFGEGSWLTVV.

J is TRBJ1-5 and V is TRBV23-1, with D unclear. TRBV23-1 belongs to the ORF category, with a function that is uncertain. This CDR3 spans 16 amino acids. The V end lost 3 bases, the J end lost 2 bases, and 14 bases lay between the germline ends. The CDR3 nucleotides are TGCGCCAGCAGTCAGGATACAGATCCCGGCAATCAGCCCCAGCATTTT. This translates into CASSQDTDPGNQPQHF.

The chain uses TRBV5-4 and TRBJ2-3, with 8 bases matching TRBD2. Germline CDR1 and CDR2: SGHNT and YYREEE (reference sequence). Trimming at V came to 2 bases and at J to 2 bases, leaving 4 bases not matched to a gene. CDR3 length equals 15 residues. The CDR3 loop is CASSLGGGTTDTQYF. The CDR3 DNA is TGTGCCAGCAGCTTAGGCGGGGGGACCACAGATACGCAGTATTTT. The whole variable domain, remainder taken from reference TRBV5-4 and TRBJ2-3, is ETGVTQSPTHLIKTRGQQVTLRCSSQSGHNTVSWYQQALGQGPQFIFQYYREEENGRGNFPPRFSGLQFPNYSSELNVNALELDDSALYLCASSLGGGTTDTQYFGPGTRLTVL.

This clone was found once. The CDR3 loop is CASSEDSMNTEAFF. DNA of the CDR3: TGCGCCAGCAGTGAGGACAGTATGAACACTGAAGCTTTCTTT. The rearrangement uses TRBV10-1 and TRBJ1-1; D might be TRBD1 (5 bases). Germline CDR1 and CDR2: WNHNN and SYGVQD (reference sequence). The CDR3 consists of 14 residues. V gave up 2 bases and J gave up 0 bases, with 7 bases separating them.

J is TRBJ2-3 and V is TRBV7-8; 11 bases fit TRBD2. CDR1 and CDR2 from the germline V gene are SGHVS and FQNEAQ. The CDR3 extends over 16 amino acids. J lost 4 bases, V lost 5 bases, and 8 bases had no gene match. CDR3 DNA: TGTGCCAGCAGCCTATTAGCGGGGGGGGGCCCAGATACGCAGTATTTT. The encoded protein is CASSLLAGGGPDTQYF.

The rearrangement links TRBV29-1 to TRBJ1-1; 7 bases match TRBD1. V trimming: 6 bases; J trimming: 1 base; junction bases outside the gene matches: 2. This CDR3 region has 12 residues. CDR1 SQVTM and CDR2 ANQGSEA come from the germline V gene. CDR3 nucleotide sequence: TGCAGCGTCTGGACAGGGAACACTGAAGCTTTCTTT. Translated, it gives CSVWTGNTEAFF. Using reference TRBV29-1 and TRBJ1-1 for the parts outside the CDR3, the full variable domain is SAVISQKPSRDICQRGTSLTIQCQVDSQVTMMFWYRQQPGQSLTLIATANQGSEATYESGFVIDKFPISRPNLTFSTLTVSNMSPEDSSIYLCSVWTGNTEAFFGQGTRLTVV.

The chain couples TRBV7-2 to TRBJ1-5; D remains unclear. The germline V and J ends were trimmed by 1 base and 4 bases, with 11 bases remaining between them. The germline V gene has CDR1 SGHTA and CDR2 FQGNSA. CDR3 length equals 15 residues. The CDR3 DNA follows: TGTGCCAGCAGCTTAGTGGGCGGGATAAATCAGCCCCAGCATTTT. Translated: CASSLVGGINQPQHF. Drawing the rest from reference TRBV7-2 and TRBJ1-5, the complete variable domain is GAGVSQSPSNKVTEKGKDVELRCDPISGHTALYWYRQSLGQGLEFLIYFQGNSAPDKSGLPSDRFSAERTGGSVSTLTIQRTQQEDSAVYLCASSLVGGINQPQHFGDGTRLSIL.

The J gene is TRBJ1-1, the V gene TRBV3-1 (or the pseudogene TRBV3-2), with D possibly matching TRBD1 (6 bases). Trimming cost V 6 bases and J 1 base, with 9 bases left between them. Germline V gene data show CDR1 as LGHDT and CDR2 as YNNKEL (reference sequence). The CDR3 is 13 residues long. CDR3 loop: CASSYRENTEAFF. CDR3 nucleotides: TGTGCCAGCAGTTACAGGGAGAACACTGAAGCTTTCTTT.

V is TRBV6-2 or TRBV6-3 and J is TRBJ1-2, with TRBD1 as a possible D gene (5 bases). The germline V gene has CDR1 MNHEY and CDR2 SVGEGT. V shed 0 bases and J shed 0 bases, with 17 bases lying between them. The CDR3 spans 18 residues. The CDR3 nucleotides are TGTGCCAGCAGTTACTCGATGGAGGGGCAAGAGACTAACTATGGCTACACCTTC. Translating it yields CASSYSMEGQETNYGYTF.

The rearrangement joins TRBV18 to TRBJ1-3; D gene uncertain. The germline V and J ends were trimmed by 4 bases and 0 bases, with 10 bases remaining between them. The CDR3 totals 15 residues. Germline V gives CDR1 KGHSH, CDR2 LQKENI. CDR3 region: CASSLQHNSGNTIYF. As DNA, the CDR3 is TGTGCCAGCTCACTTCAACACAACTCTGGAAACACCATATATTTT. The variable domain in full, completed from reference TRBV18 and TRBJ1-3, reads NAGVMQNPRHLVRRRGQEARLRCSPMKGHSHVYWYRQLPEEGLKFMVYLQKENIIDESGMPKERFSAEFPKEGPSILRIQQVVRGDSAAYFCASSLQHNSGNTIYFGEGSWLTVV.

This clone has a single count. This chain links TRBV30 with TRBJ2-7; weak D call: TRBD1 (5 bases). CDR1 is GTSNPN and CDR2 is SVGIG in the germline V gene (reference sequence). This CDR3 region has 11 residues. The V gene lost 3 bases and the J gene lost 2 bases, with 5 bases spanning the gap. The CDR3 sequence: CAWRGPYEQYF. As DNA, the CDR3 is TGTGCCTGGAGGGGGCCCTACGAGCAGTACTTC.

The chain carries TRBV11-2 and TRBJ2-1; 10 nucleotides match TRBD1. V gave up 5 bases and J gave up 4 bases; unmatched junction bases: 5. Germline V gene lookup returns CDR1 SGHAT and CDR2 FQNNGV. The CDR3 has 15 residues. This chain's CDR3 is CASSLGTGEYNEQFF. CDR3 nucleotides: TGTGCCAGCAGCCTGGGGACAGGGGAATACAATGAGCAGTTCTTC.

This clone was recorded only once. This may arise from a read error, as a much more abundant clone is one base away. This sample also contains other DNA sequences that code for the same CDR3. The genes are TRBV5-4 and TRBJ1-1; D might be TRBD1 (6 bases). Per germline, CDR1 SGHNT and CDR2 YYREEE (reference sequence). V lost 5 bases and J 2 bases, leaving 10 bases between the germline ends. CDR3 length: 13 residues. CDR3 DNA: TGTGCCAGCAGTCAGGACAGCAACACTGAAGCTTTCTTT. Protein product: CASSQDSNTEAFF.

The J gene is TRBJ2-5, the V gene TRBV30; 9 bases are shared with TRBD2. The CDR3 covers 12 residues. J gave up 6 bases and V 4 bases, and 3 bases lay outside the gene matches. Germline loops: CDR1 GTSNPN, CDR2 SVGIG (reference sequence). This chain's CDR3 is CAWTSGAKTQYF. CDR3 nucleotides: TGTGCCTGGACTAGCGGGGCAAAGACCCAGTACTTC.

This clone was counted a few times. This sequence joins TRBV3-1 (or the pseudogene TRBV3-2) and TRBJ2-3; maybe TRBD1 (5 bases). CDR3 length: 14 amino acids. Germline V CDR1 and CDR2: LGHDT, YNNKEL (reference sequence). Between the trimmed V and J ends, which lost 3 bases and 7 bases, there was a span of 14 bases. CDR3 residues: CASSHYPTEHTQYF. CDR3 nucleotide sequence: TGTGCCAGCAGCCATTACCCGACAGAACATACGCAGTATTTT.